This T cell receptor beta chain emerged from a study of T cell clonality in common variable immunodeficiency. Study-wide findings and caveats: CVID subjects showed higher TCRbeta clonality than healthy controls. Fewer TCRbeta clones were shared among CVID subjects than controls. Reportedly, TCR beta sequences from common variable immunodeficiency showed fewer deletions and N-nucleotide insertions.

Sequencing used immunoSEQ multiplex PCR; TCRdb keeps in-frame clones, though not all of them. This repertoire lists 35,000 to 50,000 clones without singletons; over 1.3% sits in the top ten. This clone was seen repeatedly, ten times or more. What it binds is not known. The read terminates 3 residues before the CDR3 end, so the remaining end is supplied by the germline J gene. The CDR3 has 18 amino acids. V was clipped by 1 base and J by 1 base, with 17 bases between them. Germline values: CDR1 LNHDA, CDR2 SQIVND (reference sequence). Sequences were obtained from peripheral blood mononuclear cells. The chain employs TRBV19 and TRBJ2-4; tentatively, D is TRBD2 (6 bases). The receptor's source is a person aged 18-70 years in good health. CDR3 DNA (partial): TGTGCCAGTAGTATAGCCCTCGGGGGAACTATGGCCAAAAACATT. This encodes CASSIALGGTMAKNI. The CDR3 in its entirety is CASSIALGGTMAKNIQYF.